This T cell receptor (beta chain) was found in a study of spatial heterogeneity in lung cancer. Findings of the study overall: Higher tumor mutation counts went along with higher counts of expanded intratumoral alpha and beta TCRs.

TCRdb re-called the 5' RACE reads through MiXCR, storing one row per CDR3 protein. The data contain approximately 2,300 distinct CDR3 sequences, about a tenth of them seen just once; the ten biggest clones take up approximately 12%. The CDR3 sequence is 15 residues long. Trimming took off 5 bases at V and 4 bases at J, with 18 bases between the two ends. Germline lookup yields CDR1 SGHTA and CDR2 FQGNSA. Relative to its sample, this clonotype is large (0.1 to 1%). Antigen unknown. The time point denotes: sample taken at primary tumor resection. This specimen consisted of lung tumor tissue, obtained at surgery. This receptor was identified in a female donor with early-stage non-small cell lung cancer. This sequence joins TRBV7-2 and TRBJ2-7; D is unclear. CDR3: CASSRRTGAEYEQYF. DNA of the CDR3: TGTGCCAGCAGCCGACGTACTGGCGCAGAATACGAGCAGTACTTC.